The 23 T cell receptor beta chains reported below all come from one sample, sequenced in a study of cytomegalovirus exposure and HLA in healthy donors. PCR amplification relied on 60 Vbeta primers (plus 13 Jbeta primers). Clones were read by immunoSEQ multiplex PCR, and TCRdb kept only the in-frame ones, dropping some. The table has approximately 180,000 clones, about three quarters seen once. Sequenced material: PBMCs. The source of these receptors is a woman aged 55 to 70 in good health and CMV-seropositive.

The rearrangement links TRBV6-6 to TRBJ1-3; 7 bases map to TRBD1. Germline V gene sequence: CDR1 MNHNY, CDR2 SVGAGI (reference sequence). The CDR3 is 14 amino acids. Trimming took 5 bases from V and 6 from J; bases not matched to a gene: 7. The CDR3: CASSPPGQKNTIYF. CDR3 DNA sequence: TGTGCCAGCAGTCCCCCGGGACAGAAAAACACCATATATTTT.

The rearrangement links TRBV29-1 to TRBJ2-1, with D possibly matching TRBD1 (6 bases). V gave up 7 bases and J gave up 8 bases, with 15 bases separating them. Germline V lookup: CDR1 SQVTM, CDR2 ANQGSEA. This CDR3 is built from 12 residues. CDR3: CSGTATGHEQFF. In DNA form, the CDR3 reads TGCAGCGGCACGGCGACAGGCCATGAGCAGTTCTTC.

CDR3 nucleotide sequence: TGTGCCAGTAGTATAGAGGGACTAGCGGGAGTAAAGTTCTTC. Its translation: CASSIEGLAGVKFF. The chain carries TRBV19 and TRBJ2-1; 14 bases fit TRBD2. V trimming: 0 bases; J trimming: 14 bases; junction bases outside the gene matches: 3. This CDR3 region has 14 residues. Germline V gene data show CDR1 as LNHDA and CDR2 as SQIVND (reference sequence).

A single count supports this clone. The chain couples TRBV5-4 to TRBJ2-5; TRBD1 agrees at 7 bases. This CDR3 region has 14 residues. Germline CDR1 is SGHNT and CDR2 is YYREEE (reference sequence). J gave up 3 bases and V 5 bases, and 7 bases lay outside the gene matches. CDR3 coding DNA: TGTGCCAGCAGGATCCACAGGGGTAAAGAGACCCAGTACTTC. Its protein is CASRIHRGKETQYF.

This clone has more than one count but fewer than ten. The chain combines TRBV7-2 with TRBJ1-5; possibly TRBD1 for D (5 bases). This CDR3 spans 16 amino acids. V lost 5 bases to trimming and J lost 0 bases, with 14 bases between them. The germline V gene has CDR1 SGHTA and CDR2 FQGNSA. CDR3 loop: CASSPRQTDSNQPQHF. DNA for the CDR3: TGTGCCAGCAGCCCCCGACAGACCGATAGCAATCAGCCCCAGCATTTT.

This clone was counted a few times. The same CDR3 arises from other DNA sequences in this sample as well. The chain employs TRBV28 and TRBJ1-1, with D maybe TRBD1 (6 bases). The CDR3 is 14 amino acids. CDR1 is MDHEN, CDR2 SYDVKM, per germline. The V end lost 3 bases, the J end lost 0 bases, and 8 bases lay between the germline ends. This CDR3 reads CASSFQGLNTEAFF. The CDR3 DNA sequence: TGTGCCAGCAGTTTCCAGGGGTTGAACACTGAAGCTTTCTTT.

The CDR3 DNA reads as TGTGCCAGCAGGCCTAGCGGGAGTAAAGAGCAGTACTTC. Protein product: CASRPSGSKEQYF. The V gene is TRBV14, the J gene TRBJ2-7; TRBD2 matches at 10 bases. Trimming removed 6 bases from V and 7 bases from J; junction bases left unmatched: 6. The length of the CDR3 is 13 residues. Germline V gives CDR1 SGHDN, CDR2 FVKESK.

This sequence joins TRBV29-1 and TRBJ2-1; 7 nucleotides align to TRBD2. The CDR3 consists of 14 residues. Germline V gene data show CDR1 as SQVTM and CDR2 as ANQGSEA. With 7 bases clipped from V and 0 bases from J, the junction kept 6 bases outside the gene matches. The DNA for the CDR3 is TGCAGCGCTGTAGCGGGCAACTCCTACAATGAGCAGTTCTTC. It codes for CSAVAGNSYNEQFF.

The chain couples TRBV27 to TRBJ2-5, with 8 positions matching TRBD1. The J call may not be correct, given that the DNA end is closer to TRBJ2-7. CDR1 and CDR2 from the germline V gene are MNHEY and SMNVEV (reference sequence). CDR3 length equals 17 residues. The CDR3 DNA follows: TGTGCCAGCAGTTTATCCATCTCCCCGGGACAGGACTACGAGCAGTACTTC. Its translation: CASSLSISPGQDYEQYF.

The J gene is TRBJ1-6, the V gene TRBV19; D perhaps matches TRBD1 (6 bases). Germline loops: CDR1 LNHDA, CDR2 SQIVND (reference sequence). V was cut by 6 bases and J by 7 bases, with 19 bases left in between. The CDR3 spans 16 residues. CDR3 nucleotides: TGTGCCAGTAGCCACGTGGGGGGGGCCAGGAATTCACCCCTCCACTTT. It codes for CASSHVGGARNSPLHF. Full variable domain (remainder filled in from reference TRBV19 and TRBJ1-6): DGGITQSPKYLFRKEGQNVTLSCEQNLNHDAMYWYRQDPGQGLRLIYYSQIVNDFQKGDIAEGYSVSREKKESFPLTVTSAQKNPTAFYLCASSHVGGARNSPLHFGNGTRLTVT.

The chain recombines TRBV7-3 with TRBJ2-2; weak D call: TRBD2 (5 bases). The CDR3 covers 16 residues. V was shortened by 3 bases and J by 6 bases, with 17 bases between the two germline ends. Germline V gene sequence: CDR1 SGHTA, CDR2 FQGTGA. CDR3 loop: CASSFLEGLRAGELFF. The DNA of the CDR3 is TGTGCCAGCAGCTTCCTCGAGGGTCTAAGGGCCGGGGAGCTGTTTTTT.

V and J are TRBV6-1 and TRBJ1-2, with TRBD1 matching 9 bases. V shed 3 bases, J shed 7 bases, and the junction held 3 bases outside the gene matches. The CDR3 extends over 13 amino acids. Germline loops: CDR1 MNHNS, CDR2 SASEGT. In DNA, the CDR3 is TGTGCCAGCAGTGAGACAGGGGGGGGTGGCTACACCTTC. This translates into CASSETGGGGYTF.

This clone occurred a few times. The chain combines TRBV2 with TRBJ1-1; D call uncertain. The V gene's germline CDR1 is SNHLY and CDR2 FYNNEI. This CDR3 comprises 12 residues. V was pared by 6 bases and J by 4 bases, with 9 bases between. The CDR3 is CASSKEPTEAFF. The CDR3 nucleotides are TGTGCCAGCAGCAAGGAGCCCACTGAAGCTTTCTTT.

The chain recombines TRBV27 with TRBJ2-7, with a possible D match to TRBD1 (6 bases). The germline V and J ends were trimmed by 3 bases and 1 base, with 19 bases remaining between them. The V gene's germline CDR1 is MNHEY and CDR2 SMNVEV (reference sequence). This CDR3 is built from 17 residues. DNA for the CDR3: TGTGCCAGCAGTTTTCGGATCTTCAGGGGTAAATCCTACGAGCAGTACTTC. Its translation is CASSFRIFRGKSYEQYF.

This chain uses TRBV2 with TRBJ2-7; D not certain. Germline assignment: CDR1 SNHLY and CDR2 FYNNEI. V gave up 7 bases and J gave up 4 bases, with 17 bases separating them. This CDR3 contains 14 residues. The CDR3 DNA is TGTGCCAGCAATGTTGGCTCCGGGTCTTACGAGCAGTACTTC. Protein product: CASNVGSGSYEQYF.

This chain connects TRBV7-3 to TRBJ2-2; 7 nucleotides align to TRBD2. There are 15 residues in the CDR3. The J segment lost 5 bases and the V segment lost 5 bases, leaving 8 bases of the junction unmatched. Germline loops: CDR1 SGHTA, CDR2 FQGTGA. The CDR3 sequence is CASSPSGGWTGELFF. DNA of the CDR3: TGTGCCAGCAGCCCTTCCGGGGGGTGGACCGGGGAGCTGTTTTTT.

This chain connects TRBV5-1 to TRBJ1-4; no clear D gene. V dropped 1 base and J dropped 3 bases, with 7 bases sitting between them. The CDR3 totals 14 residues. The germline V gene encodes CDR1 SGHRS and CDR2 YFSETQ. The DNA for the CDR3 is TGCGCCAGCAGCTTGACCAGGTCTAATGAAAAACTGTTTTTT. Translating it yields CASSLTRSNEKLFF.

This chain uses TRBV11-2 with TRBJ1-5, with D possibly TRBD1 on 6 matching bases. Germline CDR1 and CDR2: SGHAT and FQNNGV. The CDR3 totals 15 residues. Trimming stripped 4 bases from V and 3 bases from J, with 13 bases between. In nucleotides, the CDR3 is TGTGCCAGCAGCTGGGGTGCAGGGGACAATCAGCCCCAGCATTTT. Translation gives CASSWGAGDNQPQHF.

The chain carries TRBV19 and TRBJ2-3; a weak D match, TRBD2 (6 bases). The CDR3 loop spans 14 amino acids. Between the trimmed V and J ends, which lost 3 bases and 2 bases, there was a span of 9 bases. The V gene's germline CDR1 is LNHDA and CDR2 SQIVND (reference sequence). CDR3 residues: CASSMSSATDTQYF. In DNA form, the CDR3 reads TGTGCCAGTAGTATGTCTAGCGCCACAGATACGCAGTATTTT.

Here the CDR3 DNA reads TGTGCCAGCTCACACCCGGGACAAACCTACGAGCAGTACTTC. This codes for CASSHPGQTYEQYF. The V and J genes are TRBV18 and TRBJ2-7; TRBD1 is a possible D gene (6 bases). CDR1 is KGHSH, CDR2 LQKENI, per germline. This CDR3 spans 14 amino acids. V was trimmed by 4 bases and J by 2 bases, leaving 12 bases between them.

The chain uses TRBV2 and TRBJ2-5; no firm D call. The CDR3 is made up of 15 amino acids. With 2 bases removed from V and 1 base from J, the gap between germline ends came to 11 bases. Per germline, CDR1 SNHLY and CDR2 FYNNEI. The CDR3 nucleotides are TGTGCCAGCAGTGAAAATCTCAGCGTCCAAGAGACCCAGTACTTC. The encoded protein is CASSENLSVQETQYF.

The chain is built from TRBV5-1 and TRBJ1-3; a possible D gene is TRBD1 (5 bases). CDR3 length: 16 residues. Germline V CDR1 and CDR2: SGHRS, YFSETQ. With 0 bases removed from V and 6 bases from J, the gap between germline ends came to 16 bases. The CDR3 is CASSLAFDRGVNTIYF. The CDR3 DNA reads as TGCGCCAGCAGCTTGGCCTTCGACCGGGGGGTAAACACCATATATTTT. The variable domain in full, with the rest retrieved from reference TRBV5-1 and TRBJ1-3, is KAGVTQTPRYLIKTRGQQVTLSCSPISGHRSVSWYQQTPGQGLQFLFEYFSETQRNKGNFPGRFSGRQFSNSRSEMNVSTLELGDSALYLCASSLAFDRGVNTIYFGEGSWLTVV.

V usage is TRBV7-8 and J usage is TRBJ1-5, with unresolved D. The CDR3 sequence is 17 residues long. Trimming took 3 bases from V and 2 from J, leaving 17 bases between them. Germline loops: CDR1 SGHVS, CDR2 FQNEAQ. This CDR3 reads CASSFGRLRAGNQPQHF. Here the CDR3 DNA reads TGTGCCAGCAGCTTCGGACGCCTACGAGCGGGCAATCAGCCCCAGCATTTT. Drawing the rest from reference TRBV7-8 and TRBJ1-5, the complete variable domain is GAGVSQSPRYKVAKRGQDVALRCDPISGHVSLFWYQQALGQGPEFLTYFQNEAQLDKSGLPSDRFFAERPEGSVSTLKIQRTQQEDSAVYLCASSFGRLRAGNQPQHFGDGTRLSIL.